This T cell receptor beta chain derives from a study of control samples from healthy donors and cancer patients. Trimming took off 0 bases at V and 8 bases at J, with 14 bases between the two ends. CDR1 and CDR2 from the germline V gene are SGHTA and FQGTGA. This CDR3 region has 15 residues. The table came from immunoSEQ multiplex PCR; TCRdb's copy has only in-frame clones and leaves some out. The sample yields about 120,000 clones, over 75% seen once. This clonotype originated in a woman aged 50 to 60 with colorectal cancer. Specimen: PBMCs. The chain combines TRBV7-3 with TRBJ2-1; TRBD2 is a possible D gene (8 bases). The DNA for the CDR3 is TGTGCCAGCAGCTTAACCCCGGGAGGGGGCCATGAGCAGTTCTTC. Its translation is CASSLTPGGGHEQFF.